This T cell receptor beta chain was recovered during a study of cytotoxic CD8 clonotypes in ibrutinib-treated CLL. Study-wide results and limits: Public clonotypes, rarely seen, contracted or held steady on treatment. Clonality correlated strongly with circulating CD8+ T cells and exceeded age-matched healthy donors at baseline.

This clone was counted many times. The antigen is unknown. About 2.2 micrograms of genomic DNA (from cryopreserved PBMCs) were used for TCR beta libraries. Method: immunoSEQ multiplex PCR; TCRdb's copy keeps in-frame clones and lacks some. The sample has roughly 52,000 clones; around half are singletons. The receptor was isolated from a human donor with chronic lymphocytic leukemia. Sequenced material: PBMCs, taken after 12 months of ibrutinib treatment.

CDR3: CARPTSGSYEQYF. The CDR3 nucleotides are TGTGCCAGACCGACTAGCGGGAGTTACGAGCAGTACTTC. The chain carries TRBV2 and TRBJ2-7, with TRBD2 matching 12 bases. The CDR3 covers 13 residues. Germline trimming cut 9 bases from V and 4 bases from J; bases unmatched to any gene: 4. CDR1 and CDR2 from the germline V gene are SNHLY and FYNNEI.